Presented here are 24 T cell receptor beta chains from one specimen sequenced in a study of T cells in Graves' hyperthyroidism and ophthalmopathy (dated by TCRdb to between 2018 and 2020). The library was built by means of multiplex PCR. The instrument was an Illumina HiSeq 2000. Amplification of TCR beta CDR3 regions was carried out from RNA transcripts. The first round of RT-PCR for the TCR CDR3 was performed with the HTBI primer set and the Qiagen OneStep RT-PCR kit. The public sequencing data were trimmed at Q25 with fastp and processed into clonotypes with MiXCR by TCRdb, which kept only in-frame beta chains. Rows are unified per CDR3 protein, each entry keeping the most common DNA and genes. The sample includes 300,000 to 400,000 distinct CDR3 sequences, with about 18% observed a single time. Over 35% of the sample is in the top ten clones. Sequencing used blood. The receptors here all came from a man in his late teens or twenties with Graves' ophthalmopathy.

At least ten counts were recorded for this clonotype. The gene calls are TRBV5-1 and TRBJ2-3; the D call may be TRBD1 or TRBD2 (6 bases each). CDR1 and CDR2 from the germline V gene are SGHRS and YFSETQ. This CDR3 spans 16 amino acids. The V gene lost 1 base and the J gene lost 4 bases, with 16 bases spanning the gap. CDR3 amino acids: CASSLFRGARSDTQYF. The CDR3 DNA sequence: TGCGCCAGCAGCTTGTTTAGGGGGGCTCGTTCAGATACGCAGTATTTT.

This clonotype was detected many times. This sequence joins TRBV3-1 and TRBJ2-3; no reliable D call. This CDR3 contains 13 residues. The V end was cut by 2 bases, the J end by 2 bases, with 5 bases between. Germline-derived CDR1 and CDR2 are LGHDT and YNNKEL (reference sequence). The CDR3 nucleotides read TGTGCCAGCAGCCAACAAGTCACAGATACGCAGTATTTT. It yields the protein CASSQQVTDTQYF.

V is TRBV27 and J is TRBJ2-1; TRBD1 matches 8 bases. The CDR3 length is 12 residues. Germline CDR1 reads MNHEY; CDR2 reads SMNVEV (reference sequence). V was pared by 2 bases and J by 14 bases, with 5 bases of the junction left unmatched. The CDR3 sequence is CASSLPTGVKFF. The CDR3 region has the DNA TGTGCCAGCAGTTTACCGACAGGGGTGAAGTTCTTC.

This clonotype was recorded at least ten times. The chain carries TRBV11-2 and TRBJ2-5; a possible D gene is TRBD2 (5 bases). Trimming took 5 bases from V and 2 from J, leaving 12 bases between them. In germline, CDR1 is SGHAT, CDR2 FQNNGV. This CDR3 spans 14 amino acids. For the CDR3, the DNA is TGTGCCAGCAGCACCCATCGGAGGCAAGAGACCCAGTACTTC. As protein: CASSTHRRQETQYF.

Turning to this clonotype: Being one base from a much bigger clone, this may be a read error. No conserved phenylalanine or tryptophan is present at the end of the CDR3, so a read error is the likely explanation. This chain uses TRBV28 with TRBJ1-1; 7 bases agree with TRBD1. The germline V gene has CDR1 MDHEN and CDR2 SYDVKM. This CDR3 has 11 residues. V trimming: 8 bases; J trimming: 8 bases; junction bases outside the gene matches: 5. For the CDR3, the DNA is TGTGCCAGCGACAGGGTGGGGGAAGCTTTCCTT. Protein sequence: CASDRVGEAFL.

This clonotype was seen more than once but under ten times. The J gene is TRBJ2-7, the V gene TRBV4-2; 12 positions match TRBD2. Germline V gene data show CDR1 as LGHNA and CDR2 as YNFKEQ. CDR3 length: 16 amino acids. V was clipped by 0 bases and J by 4 bases; unmatched bases: 4. CDR3 bases: TGTGCCAGCAGCCAAGAACTAGCGGGGGGACAATACGAGCAGTACTTC. It codes for CASSQELAGGQYEQYF.

This chain links TRBV6-1 with TRBJ2-2; perhaps TRBD1 as D (6 bases). CDR1 and CDR2 (germline): MNHNS, SASEGT. This CDR3 spans 16 amino acids. V shed 6 bases and J shed 0 bases, with 14 bases lying between them. CDR3 DNA sequence: TGTGCCAGCAGCCTTTCAGGGGAGTCGAACACCGGGGAGCTGTTTTTT. Protein: CASSLSGESNTGELFF.

This clonotype was observed many times. The chain couples TRBV5-1 to TRBJ2-3; no clear D gene. The germline gives CDR1 SGHRS, CDR2 YFSETQ. The CDR3 spans 13 residues. V dropped 2 bases and J dropped 4 bases, with 8 bases sitting between them. The CDR3, as DNA: TGCGCCAGCAGCTTAAGCAATGCAGATACGCAGTATTTT. This sequence encodes CASSLSNADTQYF.

Ten or more counts support this clonotype. Here the CDR3 DNA reads TGCGCCAGCAGTTACACTCTAGTCGATACGCAGTATTTT. Protein sequence: CASSYTLVDTQYF. The chain combines TRBV5-1 with TRBJ2-3, with D unclear. The V and J ends lost 5 bases and 6 bases respectively, with 13 bases between them. The germline V gene encodes CDR1 SGHRS and CDR2 YFSETQ. The CDR3 sequence is 13 residues long.

The chain employs TRBV5-1 and TRBJ2-5; D is ambiguous. V lost 4 bases and J lost 3, with 13 bases in between. Germline CDR1 is SGHRS and CDR2 is YFSETQ. This CDR3 has 14 amino acids. For the CDR3, the DNA is TGCGCCAGCAGCCCCGATAAGGGTGAAGAGACCCAGTACTTC. As protein: CASSPDKGEETQYF.

The chain uses TRBV29-1 and TRBJ2-3, with 8 positions matching TRBD2. V lost 2 bases to trimming and J lost 2 bases; unmatched junction nucleotides: 6. The CDR3 is made up of 15 amino acids. The germline gives CDR1 SQVTM, CDR2 ANQGSEA. CDR3 sequence (DNA): TGCAGCGTTGAACTGGGACTAGGGAACACAGATACGCAGTATTTT. Protein product: CSVELGLGNTDTQYF.

There are a few counts of this clonotype. This chain connects TRBV6-1 to TRBJ2-2; 7 positions match TRBD1. V trimming: 5 bases; J trimming: 7 bases; junction bases outside the gene matches: 4. This CDR3 is built from 13 residues. Per the germline V gene, CDR1 is MNHNS and CDR2 is SASEGT. In DNA, the CDR3 is TGTGCCAGCAGTCAACAGGGGAACGGGGAGCTGTTTTTT. It translates to CASSQQGNGELFF.

This clonotype was found many times. V and J are TRBV10-3 and TRBJ1-5; possibly TRBD1 for D (5 bases). Trimming pared 10 bases from V and 0 bases from J, leaving 19 bases between. Germline V lookup: CDR1 ENHRY, CDR2 SYGVKD. This CDR3 spans 16 amino acids. The CDR3 sequence: CATAFNPGDSNQPQHF. The CDR3 DNA follows: TGTGCCACCGCCTTTAACCCGGGGGATAGCAATCAGCCCCAGCATTTT.

This clonotype showed up many times. The chain uses TRBV7-8 and TRBJ2-7; 9 bases are a match to TRBD1. The CDR3 spans 13 residues. With 5 bases clipped from V and 9 bases from J, the junction kept 8 bases outside the gene matches. Looked up from germline, CDR1 is SGHVS and CDR2 is FQNEAQ. DNA for the CDR3: TGTGCCAGCAGCACGGGACAGGGAGGCGGGCAGTACTTC. Its translation is CASSTGQGGGQYF.

There are a few counts of this clonotype. The chain joins TRBV7-6 to TRBJ2-3; D is perhaps TRBD1 (5 bases). V dropped 0 bases and J dropped 0 bases, with 13 bases sitting between them. The germline CDR1 and CDR2 sequences are SGHVS and FNYEAQ. CDR3 length: 17 residues. The CDR3: CASSLARSGASTDTQYF. In nucleotides, the CDR3 is TGTGCCAGCAGCTTAGCGCGTAGTGGGGCTAGCACAGATACGCAGTATTTT.

The chain uses TRBV20-1 and TRBJ2-1; TRBD2 matches at 13 bases. V lost 4 bases and J lost 0; bases outside the gene matches: 6. The CDR3 contains 17 residues. In germline, CDR1 is DFQATT, CDR2 SNEGSKA (reference sequence). CDR3 DNA: TGCAGTGCTAAGGGACTAGCGGGGCTCCGCTCCTACAATGAGCAGTTCTTC. Encoded protein: CSAKGLAGLRSYNEQFF.

This chain joins TRBV7-8 and TRBJ2-3; the D is unclear. Trimming cost V 5 bases and J 1 base, with 19 bases left between them. Germline CDR1 and CDR2: SGHVS and FQNEAQ. The CDR3 has 17 residues. CDR3 region: CASSPSIGSIGTDTQYF. CDR3 sequence (DNA): TGTGCCAGCAGCCCAAGTATAGGTTCCATAGGCACAGATACGCAGTATTTT. The full variable domain, in which reference TRBV7-8 and TRBJ2-3 provide the parts outside the CDR3, is GAGVSQSPRYKVAKRGQDVALRCDPISGHVSLFWYQQALGQGPEFLTYFQNEAQLDKSGLPSDRFFAERPEGSVSTLKIQRTQQEDSAVYLCASSPSIGSIGTDTQYFGPGTRLTVL.

A few counts support this clonotype. The rearrangement joins TRBV12-3 or TRBV12-4 to TRBJ1-6, with a tentative D call TRBD1 (5 bases). This CDR3 has 17 residues. V dropped 0 bases and J dropped 7 bases, with 16 bases sitting between them. The CDR3 sequence is CASSLAGLRGWNSPLHF. Here the CDR3 DNA reads TGTGCCAGCAGTTTAGCGGGACTCCGGGGCTGGAATTCACCCCTCCACTTT.

A few counts support this clonotype. The gene calls are TRBV28 and TRBJ2-2; the match to TRBD2 covers 11 bases. V lost 4 bases to trimming and J lost 3 bases; unmatched junction nucleotides: 4. The CDR3 sequence is 16 residues long. CDR1 and CDR2 from the germline V gene are MDHEN and SYDVKM. Here the CDR3 DNA reads TGTGCCAGCAGTTCACTAGCGGGGGCCGACACCGGGGAGCTGTTTTTT. Amino acid sequence: CASSSLAGADTGELFF.

This clonotype was picked up many times. The genes are TRBV6-1 and TRBJ1-1, with no clear D. The germline V and J ends were trimmed by 1 base and 5 bases, with 8 bases remaining between them. The CDR3 is 13 amino acids. CDR1 is MNHNS and CDR2 is SASEGT in the germline V gene. The CDR3 DNA reads as TGTGCCAGCAGTGAAGTGTACAGAACTGAAGCTTTCTTT. Translated, it gives CASSEVYRTEAFF.

This clonotype was counted between two and nine times. The chain carries TRBV18 and TRBJ1-4; 7 bases line up with TRBD1. CDR3 length: 15 amino acids. Germline values: CDR1 KGHSH, CDR2 LQKENI. J lost 0 bases, V lost 6 bases, and 4 bases had no gene match. CDR3 in amino acids: CASSPGQATNEKLFF. CDR3 bases: TGTGCCAGCTCGCCCGGACAGGCAACTAATGAAAAACTGTTTTTT. The full variable domain, completed using reference TRBV18 and TRBJ1-4, is NAGVMQNPRHLVRRRGQEARLRCSPMKGHSHVYWYRQLPEEGLKFMVYLQKENIIDESGMPKERFSAEFPKEGPSILRIQQVVRGDSAAYFCASSPGQATNEKLFFGSGTQLSVL.

Many counts were recorded for this clonotype. The rearrangement uses TRBV28 and TRBJ1-2, with D tentatively TRBD1 (5 bases). Per the germline V gene, CDR1 is MDHEN and CDR2 is SYDVKM. The V gene lost 3 bases and the J gene lost 9 bases, with 11 bases spanning the gap. This CDR3 is 12 amino acids long. The CDR3 here is CASSFQGMSYTF. CDR3 coding DNA: TGTGCCAGCAGTTTTCAGGGAATGAGCTACACCTTC.

This clonotype has ten or more counts. The V gene is TRBV2, the J gene TRBJ2-3; tentative D call: TRBD2 (6 bases). The CDR3 extends over 10 amino acids. Germline CDR1 SNHLY, CDR2 FYNNEI. CDR3 DNA sequence: TGTGTCTCGGGGGCAGATACGCAGTATTTT. Translated, it gives CVSGADTQYF.

This clonotype was detected only a few times. It may be a read error: a sequence one base away is much more abundant. The chain carries TRBV7-9 and TRBJ1-1; tentative D call: TRBD1 (5 bases). The germline V gene encodes CDR1 SEHNR and CDR2 FQNEAQ (reference sequence). This CDR3 comprises 12 residues. The CDR3 protein is CASPRAGTEAFF. The CDR3 coding sequence is TGTGCTTCCCCCAGGGCGGGCACTGAAGCTTTCTTT.